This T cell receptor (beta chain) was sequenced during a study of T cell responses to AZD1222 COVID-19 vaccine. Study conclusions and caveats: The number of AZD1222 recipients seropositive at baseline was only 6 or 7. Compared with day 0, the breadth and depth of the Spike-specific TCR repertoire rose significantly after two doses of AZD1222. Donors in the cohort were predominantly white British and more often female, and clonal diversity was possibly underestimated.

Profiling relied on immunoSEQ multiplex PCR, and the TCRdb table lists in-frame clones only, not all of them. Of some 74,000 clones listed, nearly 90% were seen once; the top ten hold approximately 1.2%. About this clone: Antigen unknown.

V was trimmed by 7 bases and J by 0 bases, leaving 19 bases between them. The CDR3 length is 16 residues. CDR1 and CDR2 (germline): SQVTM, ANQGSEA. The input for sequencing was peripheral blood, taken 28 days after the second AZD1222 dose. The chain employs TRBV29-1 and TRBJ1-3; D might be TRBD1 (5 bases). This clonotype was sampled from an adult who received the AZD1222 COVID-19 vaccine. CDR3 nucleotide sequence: TGCAGCGGCTACCCAATCAGGGAGAGCTCTGGAAACACCATATATTTT. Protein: CSGYPIRESSGNTIYF.